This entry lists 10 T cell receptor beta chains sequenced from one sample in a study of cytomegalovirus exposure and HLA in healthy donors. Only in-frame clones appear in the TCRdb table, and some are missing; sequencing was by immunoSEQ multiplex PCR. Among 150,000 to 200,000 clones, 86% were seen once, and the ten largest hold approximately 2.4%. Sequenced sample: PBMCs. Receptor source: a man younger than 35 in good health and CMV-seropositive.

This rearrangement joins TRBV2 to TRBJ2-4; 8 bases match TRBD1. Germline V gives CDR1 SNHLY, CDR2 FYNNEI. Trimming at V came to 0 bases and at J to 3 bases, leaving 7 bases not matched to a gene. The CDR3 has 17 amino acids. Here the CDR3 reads CASSEAKGQALKNIQYF. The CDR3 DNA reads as TGTGCCAGCAGTGAAGCGAAGGGACAGGCGCTCAAAAACATTCAGTACTTC.

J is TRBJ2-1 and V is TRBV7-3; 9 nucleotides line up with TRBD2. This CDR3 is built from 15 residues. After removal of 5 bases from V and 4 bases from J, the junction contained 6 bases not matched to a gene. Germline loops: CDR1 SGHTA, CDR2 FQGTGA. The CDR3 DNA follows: TGTGCCAGCAGCCGACTGGCGGGAGGGTACAATGAGCAGTTCTTC. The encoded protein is CASSRLAGGYNEQFF.

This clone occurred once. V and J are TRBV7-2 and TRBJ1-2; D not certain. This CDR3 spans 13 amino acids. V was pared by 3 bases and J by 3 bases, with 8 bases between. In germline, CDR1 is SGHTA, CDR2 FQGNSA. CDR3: CASSFGEDYGYTF. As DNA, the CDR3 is TGTGCCAGCAGCTTTGGGGAGGACTATGGCTACACCTTC.

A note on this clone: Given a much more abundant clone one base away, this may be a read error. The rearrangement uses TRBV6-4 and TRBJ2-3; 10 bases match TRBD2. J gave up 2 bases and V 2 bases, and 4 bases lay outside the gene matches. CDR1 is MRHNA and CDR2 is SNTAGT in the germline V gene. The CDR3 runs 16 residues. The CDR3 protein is CASSDLAGESTDTQYF. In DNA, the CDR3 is TGTGCCAGCAGTGACCTAGCGGGAGAGTCCACAGATACGCAGTATTTT.

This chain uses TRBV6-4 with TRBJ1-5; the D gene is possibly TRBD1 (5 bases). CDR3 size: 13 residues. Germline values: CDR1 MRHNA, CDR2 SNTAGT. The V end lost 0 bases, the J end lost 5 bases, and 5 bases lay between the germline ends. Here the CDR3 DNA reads TGTGCCAGCAGTGACTCGACAGATCAGCCCCAGCATTTT. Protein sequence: CASSDSTDQPQHF.

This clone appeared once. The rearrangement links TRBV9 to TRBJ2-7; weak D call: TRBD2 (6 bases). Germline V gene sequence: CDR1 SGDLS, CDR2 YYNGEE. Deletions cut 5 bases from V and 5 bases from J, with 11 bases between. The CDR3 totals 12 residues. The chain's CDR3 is CASSAGRNEQYF. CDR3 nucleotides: TGTGCCAGCAGTGCGGGGAGGAACGAGCAGTACTTC.

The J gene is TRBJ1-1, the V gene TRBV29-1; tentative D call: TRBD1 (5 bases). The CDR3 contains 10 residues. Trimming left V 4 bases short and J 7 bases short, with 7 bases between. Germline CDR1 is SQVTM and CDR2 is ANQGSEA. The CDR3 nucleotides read TGCAGCGTTGGGCAGGGTGAAGCTTTCTTT. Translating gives CSVGQGEAFF.

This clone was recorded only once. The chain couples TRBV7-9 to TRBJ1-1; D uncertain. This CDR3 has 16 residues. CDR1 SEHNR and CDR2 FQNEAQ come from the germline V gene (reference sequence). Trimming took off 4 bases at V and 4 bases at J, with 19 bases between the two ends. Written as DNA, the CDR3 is TGTGCCAGCAGCTCCCCTGCTGCGGAATCCTTCACTGAAGCTTTCTTT. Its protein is CASSSPAAESFTEAFF.

CDR3 loop: CASSPGQGSEKLFF. CDR3 nucleotide sequence: TGTGCCAGCTCCCCGGGACAGGGTAGTGAAAAACTGTTTTTT. J is TRBJ1-4 and V is TRBV6-1, with TRBD1 matching over 9 bases. With V trimmed by 8 bases and J by 7 bases, 8 bases remained unmatched. There are 14 residues in the CDR3. Germline CDR1 is MNHNS and CDR2 is SASEGT.

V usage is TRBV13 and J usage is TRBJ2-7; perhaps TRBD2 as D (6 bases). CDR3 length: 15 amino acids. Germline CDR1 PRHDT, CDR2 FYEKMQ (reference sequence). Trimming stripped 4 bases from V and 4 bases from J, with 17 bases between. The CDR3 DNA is TGTGCCAGCAGCTCCGGGCGGGGCGCACTTTACGAGCAGTACTTC. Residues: CASSSGRGALYEQYF. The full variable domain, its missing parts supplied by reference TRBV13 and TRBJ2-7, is AAGVIQSPRHLIKEKRETATLKCYPIPRHDTVYWYQQGPGQDPQFLISFYEKMQSDKGSIPDRFSAQQFSDYHSELNMSSLELGDSALYFCASSSGRGALYEQYFGPGTRLTVT.